The present entry profiles one TCR beta chain with its context. These data belong to a study of blood T cell repertoires in COVID-19. Source study methods: Reference gene primer amplification gave estimated nucleated cell counts. Method: immunoSEQ multiplex PCR; TCRdb's copy keeps in-frame clones and lacks some. D and trimming come from the DNA, and the V and J calls and clone size come from that table. The table shows roughly 91,000 clones, with approximately 80% occurring only once. The CDR3 runs to 13 residues. V was shortened by 1 base and J by 4 bases, with 7 bases between the two germline ends. Germline CDR1 and CDR2: SGHTA and FQGNSA.

The source is a man aged 65 to 79 with acute or convalescent COVID-19. The chain carries TRBV7-2 and TRBJ1-2; the D is unclear. Source material: peripheral blood. The CDR3: CASSLDQSYGYTF. CDR3 bases: TGTGCCAGCAGCTTAGATCAGTCCTATGGCTACACCTTC.